The 11 T cell receptor beta chains listed next were all sequenced from one sample in a study of early T cells in non-severe SARS-CoV-2 infection. TCRdb re-analysed the 5' RACE reads in MiXCR, keeping a single row per CDR3 protein. The sample includes about 37,000 distinct CDR3 sequences, approximately 8.7% of them seen just once. The material sequenced was whole blood, taken at baseline. The receptors were gathered from an adult who was a healthcare worker with PCR-confirmed SARS-CoV-2 infection or an uninfected control (not recorded which).

In this sample, this clonotype turned up a few times. The genes are TRBV30 and TRBJ2-7; D is possibly TRBD1 or TRBD2 (5 bases each). This CDR3 spans 11 amino acids. Germline values: CDR1 GTSNPN, CDR2 SVGIG (reference sequence). The DNA for the CDR3 is TGTGCTTCCGGGGACCCCTACGAGCAGTACTTC. The encoded protein is CASGDPYEQYF.

This clonotype was observed many times. The chain couples TRBV10-3 to TRBJ1-2, with TRBD1 as a possible D gene (5 bases). The CDR3 has 15 amino acids. Between the trimmed V and J ends, which lost 3 bases and 7 bases, there was a span of 18 bases. Germline values: CDR1 ENHRY, CDR2 SYGVKD. CDR3 DNA sequence: TGTGCCATCAGTGAAACCGGCGGGGGATTAGGTGGCTACACCTTC. Translated: CAISETGGGLGGYTF.

This clonotype has more than one count but fewer than ten. The chain links TRBV4-3 to TRBJ1-1, with D hard to call. Germline lookup yields CDR1 LGHNA and CDR2 YSLEER. The V end lost 3 bases, the J end lost 1 base, and 9 bases lay between the germline ends. The CDR3 covers 14 residues. The CDR3 is CASSQRPENTEAFF. In nucleotides, the CDR3 is TGCGCCAGCAGCCAGAGACCGGAGAACACTGAAGCTTTCTTT.

The chain uses TRBV5-1 and TRBJ2-5; TRBD1 might be the D (6 bases). The CDR3 totals 14 residues. V was shortened by 5 bases and J by 3 bases, with 14 bases between the two germline ends. Germline V gene data show CDR1 as SGHRS and CDR2 as YFSETQ. The CDR3 sequence is CASSNFQGKETQYF. CDR3 nucleotide sequence: TGCGCCAGCAGTAATTTCCAGGGGAAAGAGACCCAGTACTTC. Using reference TRBV5-1 and TRBJ2-5 for the parts outside the CDR3, the full variable domain is KAGVTQTPRYLIKTRGQQVTLSCSPISGHRSVSWYQQTPGQGLQFLFEYFSETQRNKGNFPGRFSGRQFSNSRSEMNVSTLELGDSALYLCASSNFQGKETQYFGPGTRLLVL.

This chain uses TRBV18 with TRBJ1-2, with 8 bases aligning to TRBD1. The CDR3 contains 16 residues. The V segment lost 3 bases and the J segment 7 bases; nucleotides outside the gene matches: 13. The germline CDR1 and CDR2 sequences are KGHSH and LQKENI. The chain's CDR3 is CASSPDRMDRDSGYTF. The CDR3 bases are TGTGCCAGCTCACCTGACCGAATGGACAGGGACAGTGGCTACACCTTC. Looking up the rest from reference TRBV18 and TRBJ1-2 gives the full variable domain: NAGVMQNPRHLVRRRGQEARLRCSPMKGHSHVYWYRQLPEEGLKFMVYLQKENIIDESGMPKERFSAEFPKEGPSILRIQQVVRGDSAAYFCASSPDRMDRDSGYTFGSGTRLTVV.

The table lists this clonotype with a few counts. The chain uses TRBV7-9 and TRBJ2-5; 8 bases fit TRBD2. Germline V gives CDR1 SEHNR, CDR2 FQNEAQ (reference sequence). This CDR3 comprises 16 residues. V was pared by 1 base and J by 1 base, with 5 bases of the junction left unmatched. The CDR3 sequence is CASSLVPRGAQETQYF. For the CDR3, the DNA is TGTGCCAGCAGCTTAGTTCCGCGGGGGGCCCAAGAGACCCAGTACTTC.

Many counts were recorded for this clonotype. The gene calls are TRBV19 and TRBJ2-5; no definite D call. The CDR3 consists of 13 residues. V dropped 4 bases and J dropped 3 bases, with 9 bases sitting between them. Germline loops: CDR1 LNHDA, CDR2 SQIVND (reference sequence). The CDR3 region is CASSKGRKETQYF. CDR3 nucleotide sequence: TGTGCCAGTAGTAAGGGCAGGAAAGAGACCCAGTACTTC.

This clonotype has ten or more counts. This rearrangement joins TRBV11-3 to TRBJ2-1, with D perhaps matching TRBD2 (6 bases). Looked up from germline, CDR1 is SGHNT and CDR2 is YENEEA. There are 15 residues in the CDR3. V was pared by 0 bases and J by 4 bases, with 10 bases between. The CDR3 coding sequence is TGTGCCAGCAGCTTAGAGTCTAGCGCTTACAATGAGCAGTTCTTC. It specifies CASSLESSAYNEQFF.

This clonotype appeared many times. The chain links TRBV7-9 to TRBJ2-2; D unclear. This CDR3 has 15 amino acids. V lost 2 bases to trimming and J lost 0 bases, with 7 bases between them. Germline V gene lookup returns CDR1 SEHNR and CDR2 FQNEAQ (reference sequence). The CDR3 reads CASSLRRTNTGELFF. The CDR3 DNA reads TGTGCCAGCAGCTTACGACGGACGAACACCGGGGAGCTGTTTTTT.

This clonotype was observed at least ten times. This chain connects TRBV3-1 to TRBJ1-6; possible D gene TRBD1, 6 bases. V was clipped by 3 bases and J by 7 bases, with 16 bases between them. The CDR3 spans 16 residues. CDR1 and CDR2 (germline): LGHDT, YNNKEL (reference sequence). As DNA, the CDR3 is TGTGCCAGCAGCCATGCAGGGGTTTTTGGGAATTCACCCCTCCACTTT. This encodes CASSHAGVFGNSPLHF.

This clonotype was seen a handful of times. The chain carries TRBV3-1 and TRBJ1-1, with 9 bases matching TRBD1. CDR1 LGHDT and CDR2 YNNKEL come from the germline V gene (reference sequence). J was trimmed by 5 bases and V by 4 bases; bases with no gene match: 5. This CDR3 spans 14 amino acids. The CDR3 loop reads CASSPGQGGTEAFF. CDR3 coding DNA: TGTGCCAGCAGCCCGGGACAGGGTGGGACTGAAGCTTTCTTT.